What follows describes a single T cell receptor (beta chain). These data belong to a study of blood T cell repertoires in COVID-19. In the study overall: Samples taken during acute and convalescent COVID-19 were collected in the United States, Italy and Spain. PBMCs, B-cell-depleted T cells, or T cells were the source of the cDNA or gDNA that made up the material.

CDR1 and CDR2 from the germline V gene are KGHDR and SFDVKD. Trimming removed 4 bases at V and 3 bases at J, with 11 bases between. The CDR3 loop spans 15 amino acids. The method was immunoSEQ multiplex PCR; TCRdb's version includes in-frame clones alone and lacks a portion of them. The repertoire has about 200,000 clones, less than 85% of them found once; the top ten carry roughly a sixth. Allocation to cohorts depended on clinical history reported by the participants. The TCR comes from a man in his forties who had recovered from COVID-19. Sequencing was carried out using PBMCs or T cells enriched from blood (not recorded which). V gene TRBV24-1 combines with J gene TRBJ1-4; D unclear. The CDR3 reads CATSEFHGANEKLFF. The DNA of the CDR3 is TGTGCCACCAGTGAGTTCCACGGAGCTAATGAAAAACTGTTTTTT.